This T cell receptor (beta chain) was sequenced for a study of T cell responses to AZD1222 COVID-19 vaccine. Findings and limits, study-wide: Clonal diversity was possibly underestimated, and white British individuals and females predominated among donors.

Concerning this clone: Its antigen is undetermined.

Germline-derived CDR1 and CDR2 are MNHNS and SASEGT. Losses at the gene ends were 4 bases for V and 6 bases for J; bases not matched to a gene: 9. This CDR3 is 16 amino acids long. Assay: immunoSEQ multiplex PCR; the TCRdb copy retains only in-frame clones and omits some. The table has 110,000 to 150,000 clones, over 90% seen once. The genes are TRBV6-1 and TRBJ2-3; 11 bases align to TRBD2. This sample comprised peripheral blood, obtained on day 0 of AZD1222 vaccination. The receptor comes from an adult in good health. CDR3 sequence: CASSGLLAGGSDTQYF. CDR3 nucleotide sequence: TGTGCCAGCAGTGGACTCCTAGCGGGAGGTTCCGATACGCAGTATTTT.